Listed here is a single T cell receptor beta chain. Its specificity is not known. Trimming removed 5 bases from V and 5 bases from J; junction bases left unmatched: 11. Germline CDR1 is LNHDA and CDR2 is SQIVND (reference sequence). The CDR3 is made up of 15 amino acids. The data were taken from a study of liver allograft versus peripheral blood T cells. About the study: The study compared liver allograft T cell receptor repertoires against peripheral blood repertoires of liver transplant recipients. The study's findings and limits: Liver allograft T cell receptor repertoires were reported to differ from peripheral blood repertoires.

TCRdb reanalysed the reads using MiXCR and keeps one entry per CDR3 protein. This table holds 6,500 to 10,000 distinct CDR3 sequences, about 20% found once. This TCR was recovered from a human patient who had a liver transplant. Some T cells may originate from the graft donor. V and J are TRBV19 and TRBJ1-1, with 7 bases fitting TRBD1. The CDR3 DNA reads TGTGCCAGTAGTGCGAGACAGGGTATTTGGACTGAAGCTTTCTTT. Amino acid sequence: CASSARQGIWTEAFF.